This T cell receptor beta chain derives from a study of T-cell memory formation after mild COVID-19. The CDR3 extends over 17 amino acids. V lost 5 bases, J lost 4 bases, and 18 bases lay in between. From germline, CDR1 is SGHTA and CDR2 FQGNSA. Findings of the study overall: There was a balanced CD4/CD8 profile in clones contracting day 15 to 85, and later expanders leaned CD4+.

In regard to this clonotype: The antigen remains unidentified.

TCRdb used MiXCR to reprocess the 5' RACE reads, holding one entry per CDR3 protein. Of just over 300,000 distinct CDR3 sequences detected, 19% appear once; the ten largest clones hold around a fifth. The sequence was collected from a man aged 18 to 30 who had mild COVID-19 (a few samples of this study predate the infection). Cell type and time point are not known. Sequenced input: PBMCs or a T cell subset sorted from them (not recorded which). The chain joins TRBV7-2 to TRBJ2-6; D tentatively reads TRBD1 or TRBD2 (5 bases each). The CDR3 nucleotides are TGTGCCAGCAGCCTAAATGCCGGGACGAACGGGGCCAACGTCCTGACTTTC. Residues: CASSLNAGTNGANVLTF. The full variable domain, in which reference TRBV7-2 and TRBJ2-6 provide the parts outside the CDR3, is GAGVSQSPSNKVTEKGKDVELRCDPISGHTALYWYRQSLGQGLEFLIYFQGNSAPDKSGLPSDRFSAERTGGSVSTLTIQRTQQEDSAVYLCASSLNAGTNGANVLTFGAGSRLTVL.